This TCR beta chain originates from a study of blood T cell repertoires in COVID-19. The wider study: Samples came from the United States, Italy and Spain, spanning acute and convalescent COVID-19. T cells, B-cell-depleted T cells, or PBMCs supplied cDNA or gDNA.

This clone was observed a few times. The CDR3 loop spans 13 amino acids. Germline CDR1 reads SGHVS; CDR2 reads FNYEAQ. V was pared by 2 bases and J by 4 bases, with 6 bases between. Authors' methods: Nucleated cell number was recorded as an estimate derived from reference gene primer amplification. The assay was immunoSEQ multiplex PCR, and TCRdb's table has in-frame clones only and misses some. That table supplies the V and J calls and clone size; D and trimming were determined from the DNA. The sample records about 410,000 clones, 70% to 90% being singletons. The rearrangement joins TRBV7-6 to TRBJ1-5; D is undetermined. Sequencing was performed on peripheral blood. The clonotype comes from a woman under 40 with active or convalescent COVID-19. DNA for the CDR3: TGTGCCAGCAGCTTATCTAGAAATCAGCCCCAGCATTTT. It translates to CASSLSRNQPQHF.